The rows below give T cell receptor beta chains drawn from one sample of a study of beta chain features in type 1 diabetes. Some clones are missing from TCRdb's copy, which holds only in-frame ones; the method was immunoSEQ multiplex PCR. The sample lists some 250,000 clones; around 14% were seen once. Sequenced: naive CD4+ T cells from blood. The receptor source for this set is a man aged 25-45 years with type 1 diabetes. Both conserved end residues are part of each CDR3. Each record gives: D gene, CDR3 length, J gene, clone size, V gene, CDR3 DNA, CDR3 protein. D genes are given only for firm matches. Not all rows give a size; the values are once, few, many and, for expanded clones, a class.

d_gene: NA
len: 14
j_gene: TRBJ1-6
abundance: NA
v_gene: TRBV30
CDR3nt: TGTGCCTGGAGGAAGGGGGTAGTTAATTCACCCCTCCACTTT
CDR3aa: CAWRKGVVNSPLHF

d_gene: TRBD1
len: 16
j_gene: TRBJ1-2
abundance: NA
v_gene: TRBV29-1
CDR3nt: TGCAGCGTTGACCCCGGACAGGGGGCGTACAGTCGAGGCTACACCTTC
CDR3aa: CSVDPGQGAYSRGYTF

d_gene: TRBD1
len: 16
j_gene: TRBJ2-1
abundance: NA
v_gene: TRBV18
CDR3nt: TGTGCCAGCTCACCACCGAAGGGACAGGATACCGATGAGCAGTTCTTC
CDR3aa: CASSPPKGQDTDEQFF

d_gene: TRBD2
len: 14
j_gene: TRBJ2-5
abundance: few
v_gene: TRBV2
CDR3nt: TGTGCCAGCAGTTTACTAGCGAGAGGAGAGACCCAGTACTTC
CDR3aa: CASSLLARGETQYF

d_gene: NA
len: 16
j_gene: TRBJ1-1
abundance: few
v_gene: TRBV7-6
CDR3nt: TGTGCCAGCAGCTTGGGGCGAGGGGGACTGAACACTGAAGCTTTCTTT
CDR3aa: CASSLGRGGLNTEAFF

d_gene: NA
len: 14
j_gene: TRBJ2-5
abundance: NA
v_gene: TRBV6-6
CDR3nt: TGTGCCAGCAGTTACTCGACAGGGAGGGAGACCCAGTACTTC
CDR3aa: CASSYSTGRETQYF

d_gene: NA
len: 15
j_gene: TRBJ2-5
abundance: NA
v_gene: TRBV5-4
CDR3nt: TGTGCCAGCAGCTTGATGCAGGGTGGTGAAGAGACCCAGTACTTC
CDR3aa: CASSLMQGGEETQYF

d_gene: TRBD1
len: 17
j_gene: TRBJ2-1
abundance: few
v_gene: TRBV7-9
CDR3nt: TGTGCCAGCAGCTTAGCGAGACAGGGGGCTTACTACAATGAGCAGTTCTTC
CDR3aa: CASSLARQGAYYNEQFF

d_gene: TRBD1
len: 16
j_gene: TRBJ1-6
abundance: NA
v_gene: TRBV5-1
CDR3nt: TGCGCCAGCAGCTTGGCGGGGACAGGGAGAGCTTCACCCCTCCACTTT
CDR3aa: CASSLAGTGRASPLHF

d_gene: TRBD1
len: 14
j_gene: TRBJ2-7
abundance: NA
v_gene: TRBV5-1
CDR3nt: TGCGCCAGCAGCAGAACCGGGACAGGGGACGAGCAGTACTTC
CDR3aa: CASSRTGTGDEQYF

d_gene: NA
len: 16
j_gene: TRBJ2-3
abundance: few
v_gene: TRBV11-2
CDR3nt: TGTGCCAGCAGCTTAGTTGGGGAGGTTGGCACAGATACGCAGTATTTT
CDR3aa: CASSLVGEVGTDTQYF

d_gene: NA
len: 16
j_gene: TRBJ2-3
abundance: NA
v_gene: TRBV7-9
CDR3nt: TGTGCCAGCAGCTTAGCAGGGGCGGGGAGCACAGATACGCAGTATTTT
CDR3aa: CASSLAGAGSTDTQYF

d_gene: NA
len: 15
j_gene: TRBJ1-1
abundance: NA
v_gene: TRBV6-5
CDR3nt: TGTGCCAGCAGCCGCCGGACAGACGGAAACACTGAAGCTTTCTTT
CDR3aa: CASSRRTDGNTEAFF

d_gene: TRBD1
len: 16
j_gene: TRBJ1-3
abundance: NA
v_gene: TRBV30
CDR3nt: TGTGCCTGGAGTGTACGGGAGGGGGCGGCTGGAAACACCATATATTTT
CDR3aa: CAWSVREGAAGNTIYF

d_gene: TRBD1
len: 13
j_gene: TRBJ1-1
abundance: NA
v_gene: TRBV5-1
CDR3nt: TGCGCCAGCAGCGGGACAGCGAACACTGAAGCTTTCTTT
CDR3aa: CASSGTANTEAFF

d_gene: NA
len: 15
j_gene: TRBJ2-4
abundance: few
v_gene: TRBV28
CDR3nt: TGTGCCAGCAGTCCCTTGGGGAGGGGGACAAACATTCAGTACTTC
CDR3aa: CASSPLGRGTNIQYF

d_gene: NA
len: 13
j_gene: TRBJ2-5
abundance: few
v_gene: TRBV5-4
CDR3nt: TGTGCCAGCAGCCTAGGGGGAGAGGAGACCCAGTACTTC
CDR3aa: CASSLGGEETQYF

d_gene: TRBD2
len: 14
j_gene: TRBJ2-5
abundance: NA
v_gene: TRBV19
CDR3nt: TGTGCCAGTAGCCCCGGGGAGGGCTCGGAGACCCAGTACTTC
CDR3aa: CASSPGEGSETQYF

d_gene: NA
len: 14
j_gene: TRBJ1-5
abundance: few
v_gene: TRBV6-6
CDR3nt: TGTGCCAGCAGGAGGCGCTTCAATGATCAGCCCCAGCATTTT
CDR3aa: CASRRRFNDQPQHF

d_gene: TRBD2
len: 15
j_gene: TRBJ2-1
abundance: few
v_gene: TRBV18
CDR3nt: TGTGCCAGCTCACAGAATAGCGGGATAAGCAATGAGCAGTTCTTC
CDR3aa: CASSQNSGISNEQFF

d_gene: NA
len: 13
j_gene: TRBJ2-1
abundance: NA
v_gene: TRBV5-4
CDR3nt: TGTGCCAGCAGCTTGGCCGGGGGCAATGAGCAGTTCTTC
CDR3aa: CASSLAGGNEQFF

d_gene: NA
len: 14
j_gene: TRBJ1-1
abundance: NA
v_gene: TRBV29-1
CDR3nt: TGCAGCGTTGAAGATATTTGGCAGAACACTGAAGCTTTCTTT
CDR3aa: CSVEDIWQNTEAFF

d_gene: NA
len: 15
j_gene: TRBJ2-7
abundance: NA
v_gene: TRBV6-5
CDR3nt: TGTGCCAGCAGTTACGACCCGACAGCCTCCTACGAGCAGTACTTC
CDR3aa: CASSYDPTASYEQYF

d_gene: NA
len: 14
j_gene: TRBJ2-5
abundance: NA
v_gene: TRBV7-9
CDR3nt: TGTGCCGGCGTGTTCGGGAAGGGCGGTGAGACCCAGTACTTC
CDR3aa: CAGVFGKGGETQYF

d_gene: NA
len: 11
j_gene: TRBJ2-7
abundance: NA
v_gene: TRBV28
CDR3nt: TGTGCCAGCAGTCCAGGGGACGAGCAGTACTTC
CDR3aa: CASSPGDEQYF

d_gene: TRBD1
len: 13
j_gene: TRBJ1-2
abundance: few
v_gene: TRBV27
CDR3nt: TGTGCCAGCAGGCACAGGGGGTACTATGGCTACACCTTC
CDR3aa: CASRHRGYYGYTF

d_gene: NA
len: 16
j_gene: TRBJ1-5
abundance: few
v_gene: TRBV5-1
CDR3nt: TGCGCCAGCAGCTTGGGTCCAATGGGGGGGAGTCAGCCCCAGCATTTT
CDR3aa: CASSLGPMGGSQPQHF

d_gene: TRBD2
len: 14
j_gene: TRBJ2-7
abundance: few
v_gene: TRBV29-1
CDR3nt: TGCAGCGTGAAAGGACTAGCGGATTCCTACGAGCAGTACTTC
CDR3aa: CSVKGLADSYEQYF

d_gene: TRBD1
len: 15
j_gene: TRBJ2-7
abundance: few
v_gene: TRBV12-5
CDR3nt: TGTGCTAGTGGCCTAATTCCGGGACAGTCCTACGAGCAGTACTTC
CDR3aa: CASGLIPGQSYEQYF

d_gene: TRBD1
len: 14
j_gene: TRBJ1-1
abundance: few
v_gene: TRBV7-2
CDR3nt: TGTGCCAGCAGAGGACAGGGGGCTTACACTGAAGCTTTCTTT
CDR3aa: CASRGQGAYTEAFF

d_gene: TRBD1
len: 13
j_gene: TRBJ2-1
abundance: few
v_gene: TRBV25-1
CDR3nt: TGTGCCAGCAGACTTACAGGGGGCATTGAGCAGTTCTTC
CDR3aa: CASRLTGGIEQFF

d_gene: NA
len: 12
j_gene: TRBJ1-2
abundance: NA
v_gene: TRBV19
CDR3nt: TGTGCCACAACAGGGCCCGCGGAGGGCTACACCTTC
CDR3aa: CATTGPAEGYTF

d_gene: TRBD2
len: 15
j_gene: TRBJ2-3
abundance: NA
v_gene: TRBV30
CDR3nt: TGTGCCTGGAGTGTAGGAAGTCTAGCGGGAGATACGCAGTATTTT
CDR3aa: CAWSVGSLAGDTQYF

d_gene: TRBD2
len: 16
j_gene: TRBJ2-5
abundance: NA
v_gene: TRBV7-2
CDR3nt: TGTGCCAGCTCAAGGGGTCTAGCGGGAAGGGGAGAGACCCAGTACTTC
CDR3aa: CASSRGLAGRGETQYF

d_gene: NA
len: 15
j_gene: TRBJ2-2
abundance: few
v_gene: TRBV7-7
CDR3nt: TGTGCCAGCAGCTTGGGCCAGGGTAGGACCGGGGAGCTGTTTTTT
CDR3aa: CASSLGQGRTGELFF

d_gene: NA
len: 11
j_gene: TRBJ2-3
abundance: few
v_gene: TRBV7-9
CDR3nt: TGTGCCAGCACCGTGCAGGATACGCAGTATTTT
CDR3aa: CASTVQDTQYF

d_gene: TRBD1
len: 16
j_gene: TRBJ2-1
abundance: NA
v_gene: TRBV7-8
CDR3nt: TGTGCCAGCAGCTTAGCCCAGACAGGGACGGAGGATGAGCAGTTCTTC
CDR3aa: CASSLAQTGTEDEQFF

d_gene: NA
len: 14
j_gene: TRBJ1-1
abundance: NA
v_gene: TRBV6-5
CDR3nt: TGTGCCAGCAGAACGGGACTGTCGAACACTGAAGCTTTCTTT
CDR3aa: CASRTGLSNTEAFF

d_gene: TRBD2
len: 16
j_gene: TRBJ2-1
abundance: NA
v_gene: TRBV7-2
CDR3nt: TGTGCCAGCAGCTTAGCCGGGGCGGGAGTCAGCAATGAGCAGTTCTTC
CDR3aa: CASSLAGAGVSNEQFF

d_gene: NA
len: 18
j_gene: TRBJ1-5
abundance: NA
v_gene: TRBV11-3
CDR3nt: TGTGCCAGCAGCTTAGTTGCCAGGGGAACACGTAGCAATCAGCCCCAGCATTTT
CDR3aa: CASSLVARGTRSNQPQHF

d_gene: TRBD1
len: 19
j_gene: TRBJ1-6
abundance: few
v_gene: TRBV4-1
CDR3nt: TGCGCCAGCAGCCAAGTTCCAGGACAGGGGGCTTCCTATAATTCACCCCTCCACTTT
CDR3aa: CASSQVPGQGASYNSPLHF